Presented here are 7 T cell receptor beta chains from one specimen sequenced in a study of cytomegalovirus exposure and HLA in healthy donors. The PCR made use of 60 Vbeta and 13 Jbeta primers. TCRdb keeps only in-frame clones here, not all; method: immunoSEQ multiplex PCR. The data contain about 190,000 clones, around 87% of them singletons. The sequencing input was PBMCs. The origin of the receptors is a man younger than 40 in good health and CMV-seronegative.

The chain carries TRBV9 and TRBJ1-1; 8 nucleotides match TRBD1. This CDR3 spans 16 amino acids. With V trimmed by 4 bases and J by 6 bases, 14 bases remained unmatched. Germline loops: CDR1 SGDLS, CDR2 YYNGEE. This chain's CDR3 is CASSSRRTGPSAEAFF. CDR3 sequence (DNA): TGTGCCAGCAGCTCGAGGCGGACAGGGCCCTCCGCTGAAGCTTTCTTT.

This sequence joins TRBV4-2 and TRBJ1-1; D unclear. Germline lookup yields CDR1 LGHNA and CDR2 YNFKEQ. Trimming pared 0 bases from V and 1 base from J, leaving 9 bases between. There are 15 residues in the CDR3. The DNA for the CDR3 is TGTGCCAGCAGCCAAGATCGGCAGGAGAACACTGAAGCTTTCTTT. As protein: CASSQDRQENTEAFF.

This clone was recorded once. This chain connects TRBV13 to TRBJ2-5, with a tentative D call TRBD2 (5 bases). The CDR3 contains 14 residues. CDR1 and CDR2 from the germline V gene are PRHDT and FYEKMQ (reference sequence). V lost 5 bases, J lost 3 bases, and 13 bases lay in between. CDR3 nucleotides: TGTGCCAGCAGCCCCCCGGACTGCGAAGAGACCCAGTACTTC. This translates into CASSPPDCEETQYF. The full variable domain, its missing parts supplied by reference TRBV13 and TRBJ2-5, is AAGVIQSPRHLIKEKRETATLKCYPIPRHDTVYWYQQGPGQDPQFLISFYEKMQSDKGSIPDRFSAQQFSDYHSELNMSSLELGDSALYFCASSPPDCEETQYFGPGTRLLVL.

Only a few counts were recorded for this clone. This chain joins TRBV5-5 and TRBJ2-5, with 7 bases aligning to TRBD1. V was clipped by 6 bases and J by 7 bases; unmatched bases: 12. Germline assignment: CDR1 SGHKS and CDR2 YYEKEE (reference sequence). This CDR3 spans 14 amino acids. The CDR3 DNA reads as TGTGCCAGCACCGGGACAGACAAGAGTGTGACCCAGTACTTC. Translated: CASTGTDKSVTQYF.

The J gene is TRBJ2-7, the V gene TRBV6-1, with 9 positions matching TRBD1. The CDR3 runs 14 residues. V was pared by 5 bases and J by 1 base, with 3 bases of the junction left unmatched. CDR1 and CDR2 from the germline V gene are MNHNS and SASEGT. The CDR3: CASSYDRGSYEQYF. The CDR3 DNA follows: TGTGCCAGCAGTTATGACAGGGGGTCCTACGAGCAGTACTTC.

The chain links TRBV2 to TRBJ2-2, with 13 nucleotides matching TRBD2. V dropped 7 bases and J dropped 6; count of bases not matched to a gene: 8. The V gene's germline CDR1 is SNHLY and CDR2 FYNNEI. This CDR3 comprises 16 residues. The CDR3 here is CASTRRLAGGPGELFF. The DNA of the CDR3 is TGTGCCAGCACCAGAAGACTAGCGGGAGGTCCCGGGGAGCTGTTTTTT.

V and J are TRBV28 and TRBJ2-1; 8 bases align to TRBD2. V gave up 3 bases and J gave up 12 bases; unmatched junction bases: 7. Germline CDR1 reads MDHEN; CDR2 reads SYDVKM. This CDR3 region has 13 residues. CDR3 amino acids: CASSFPGLGVQFF. CDR3 nucleotide sequence: TGTGCCAGCAGTTTTCCGGGACTAGGGGTGCAGTTCTTC.